These 7 T cell receptor beta chains were all obtained from the same sample, sequenced in a study of T cell repertoires in cytomegalovirus infection. TCRdb re-called the reads with MiXCR, one entry per CDR3 protein. Of approximately 500,000 distinct CDR3 sequences detected, 30% to 40% appear once; the ten largest clones hold under 20%. These receptors have no identified antigens. This specimen consisted of cultured PBMCs, obtained from culture after CMV antigen stimulation. These receptor sequences come from a human donor in good health (CMV status not recorded). Some clones in this sample may be carry-over from other donors' samples.

The genes are TRBV7-8 and TRBJ2-5; 11 bases line up with TRBD2. Germline V gene sequence: CDR1 SGHVS, CDR2 FQNEAQ. The CDR3 has 15 amino acids. After removal of 5 bases from V and 5 bases from J, the junction contained 7 bases not matched to a gene. Here the CDR3 DNA reads TGTGCCAGCAGCCCCTTAGCGGGAGGGCCGGAGACCCAGTACTTC. It translates to CASSPLAGGPETQYF.

This chain uses TRBV27 with TRBJ2-3; weak D call: TRBD1 (5 bases). The CDR3 spans 14 residues. Germline CDR1 is MNHEY and CDR2 is SMNVEV (reference sequence). V shed 3 bases and J shed 4 bases, with 11 bases lying between them. The CDR3 reads CASSLRQFPDTQYF. In DNA form, the CDR3 reads TGTGCCAGCAGTTTGCGACAGTTCCCAGATACGCAGTATTTT.

Ten or more counts support this clonotype. The V call is TRBV7-2, the J call TRBJ1-4; 10 positions agree with TRBD1. Per germline, CDR1 SGHTA and CDR2 FQGNSA. The CDR3 loop spans 14 amino acids. The trim removed 5 bases at V and 7 bases at J, leaving 4 bases unmatched. In nucleotides, the CDR3 is TGTGCCAGCAGCCCGCGGACAGGGGGTGAAAAACTGTTTTTT. Its protein product is CASSPRTGGEKLFF.

The chain's CDR3 is CASRPAPAGVYEQYF. DNA for the CDR3: TGTGCCAGCAGGCCCGCCCCAGCGGGAGTCTACGAGCAGTACTTC. The gene calls are TRBV6-5 and TRBJ2-7; 8 bases match TRBD2. Trimming cost V 6 bases and J 3 bases; bases outside gene matches: 10. The V gene's germline CDR1 is MNHEY and CDR2 SVGAGI. The CDR3 is 15 residues long.

This clonotype was seen many times. CDR3 sequence (DNA): TGTGCCAGCAGCTTAGCTAGGTCGTCCGGGGGCAATGAGCAGTTCTTC. Translated: CASSLARSSGGNEQFF. The rearrangement links TRBV7-2 to TRBJ2-1; possibly TRBD2 for D (6 bases). Looked up from germline, CDR1 is SGHTA and CDR2 is FQGNSA. The ends were cut back, 0 bases at V and 6 bases at J, with 15 bases in the middle. This CDR3 is built from 16 residues.

V gene TRBV19 combines with J gene TRBJ1-5, with 8 bases aligning to TRBD1. With V trimmed by 6 bases and J by 3 bases, 4 bases remained unmatched. Germline V CDR1 and CDR2: LNHDA, SQIVND (reference sequence). This CDR3 is built from 14 residues. The CDR3 DNA follows: TGTGCCAGTAGGCAGACAGGGGTCAATCAGCCCCAGCATTTT. It encodes CASRQTGVNQPQHF. Using reference TRBV19 and TRBJ1-5 for the parts outside the CDR3, the full variable domain is DGGITQSPKYLFRKEGQNVTLSCEQNLNHDAMYWYRQDPGQGLRLIYYSQIVNDFQKGDIAEGYSVSREKKESFPLTVTSAQKNPTAFYLCASRQTGVNQPQHFGDGTRLSIL.

The chain couples TRBV7-8 to TRBJ2-5; TRBD2 matches 7 bases. The CDR3 consists of 12 residues. Germline CDR1 is SGHVS and CDR2 is FQNEAQ. V gave up 6 bases and J gave up 4 bases; unmatched junction bases: 2. For the CDR3, the DNA is TGTGCCAGCAGAAGCGGGACAGAGACCCAGTACTTC. Its protein product is CASRSGTETQYF. Complete variable domain (other parts from reference TRBV7-8 and TRBJ2-5): GAGVSQSPRYKVAKRGQDVALRCDPISGHVSLFWYQQALGQGPEFLTYFQNEAQLDKSGLPSDRFFAERPEGSVSTLKIQRTQQEDSAVYLCASRSGTETQYFGPGTRLLVL.